One sample yielded the 29 T cell receptor beta chains listed below, sequenced in a study of cytomegalovirus exposure and HLA in healthy donors. 13 Jbeta primers and 60 Vbeta primers were used for the PCR. The table came from immunoSEQ multiplex PCR; TCRdb's copy has only in-frame clones and leaves some out. The sample includes 150,000 to 200,000 clones, 75% to 90% of them seen just once. The sequenced material came from PBMCs. The source is a human donor in good health.

The chain employs TRBV7-8 and TRBJ1-1; TRBD1 is a possible D gene (5 bases). V lost 1 base, J lost 6 bases, and 9 bases lay in between. Per the germline V gene, CDR1 is SGHVS and CDR2 is FQNEAQ. CDR3 length equals 13 residues. The CDR3 bases are TGTGCCAGCAGCTTAGTCGGGGGTCCTGAAGCTTTCTTT. This codes for CASSLVGGPEAFF.

The genes are TRBV7-2 and TRBJ1-2; 11 bases agree with TRBD1. Germline CDR1 and CDR2: SGHTA and FQGNSA. After removal of 7 bases from V and 7 bases from J, the junction contained 8 bases not matched to a gene. The CDR3 spans 14 residues. The CDR3 nucleotides are TGTGCCAGCAACCCGGGACAGGGGGTGAGTGGCTACACCTTC. Translating gives CASNPGQGVSGYTF.

Turning to this clone: The junction differs from germline at one of its ends, possibly a read error. The CDR3 DNA sequence: TGCGCCAGCAGCCAAGTGGGTTGGGGACAGGACTTC. Amino acid sequence: CASSQVGWGQDF. The chain is built from TRBV4-1 and TRBJ1-2, with TRBD1 identical over 8 bases. Germline loops: CDR1 MGHRA, CDR2 YSYEKL. This CDR3 is built from 12 residues.

This clone has more than one count but fewer than ten. The CDR3 here is CASSQQANTEAFF. In DNA, the CDR3 is TGTGCCAGCAGCCAACAAGCGAACACTGAAGCTTTCTTT. This chain connects TRBV14 to TRBJ1-1, with D unresolved. Germline V lookup: CDR1 SGHDN, CDR2 FVKESK. This CDR3 comprises 13 residues. Trimming left V 2 bases short and J 1 base short, with 5 bases between.

This clone was detected only once. The genes are TRBV9 and TRBJ1-4, with TRBD1 as a possible D gene (6 bases). Trimming removed 4 bases from V and 8 bases from J, with 18 bases in between. Germline loops: CDR1 SGDLS, CDR2 YYNGEE. CDR3 length: 15 residues. The CDR3 loop is CASSSVGAGGEKLFF. Written as DNA, the CDR3 is TGTGCCAGCAGCTCAGTGGGGGCCGGTGGGGAAAAACTGTTTTTT.

The rearrangement links TRBV21-1 to TRBJ1-5; no DNA check was done on the table's D call, TRBD1. TRBV21-1 constitutes a pseudogene. The CDR3 extends over 16 amino acids. The CDR3 region is CASPGKGTGGNQPQHF. CDR3 in DNA: TGTGCCAGCCCCGGAAAGGGGACAGGGGGAAATCAGCCCCAGCATTTT.

V usage is TRBV4-3 and J usage is TRBJ2-1, with D possibly matching TRBD2 (7 bases). The ends were cut back, 4 bases at V and 6 bases at J, with 19 bases in the middle. The CDR3 covers 16 residues. Per germline, CDR1 LGHNA and CDR2 YSLEER. The CDR3 sequence: CASSLLGGGGGNEQFF. CDR3 nucleotide sequence: TGCGCCAGCAGCCTCCTCGGGGGCGGGGGAGGCAATGAGCAGTTCTTC.

V usage is TRBV9 and J usage is TRBJ2-1, with a tentative D call TRBD1 (6 bases). The CDR3 length is 17 residues. Deletions cut 1 base from V and 5 bases from J, with 19 bases between. Germline-derived CDR1 and CDR2 are SGDLS and YYNGEE. CDR3 sequence (DNA): TGTGCCAGCAGCGTACCCAGGGGTGCGGCGGCTAACAATGAGCAGTTCTTC. Its translation is CASSVPRGAAANNEQFF.

The rearrangement uses TRBV19 and TRBJ1-1, with D maybe TRBD1 (5 bases). The germline CDR1 and CDR2 sequences are LNHDA and SQIVND (reference sequence). Trimming cost V 2 bases and J 8 bases, with 12 bases left between them. The CDR3 is 13 amino acids. The CDR3 region has the DNA TGTGCCAGTAGTATATCAGGTGGGGGGGAAGCTTTCTTT. It codes for CASSISGGGEAFF. The full variable domain, rest sourced from reference TRBV19 and TRBJ1-1, is DGGITQSPKYLFRKEGQNVTLSCEQNLNHDAMYWYRQDPGQGLRLIYYSQIVNDFQKGDIAEGYSVSREKKESFPLTVTSAQKNPTAFYLCASSISGGGEAFFGQGTRLTVV.

A single count supports this clone. V gene TRBV5-1 combines with J gene TRBJ2-2; 8 bases line up with TRBD1. Germline CDR1 and CDR2: SGHRS and YFSETQ. The CDR3 extends over 16 amino acids. J gave up 5 bases and V 0 bases, and 6 bases lay outside the gene matches. This chain's CDR3 is CASSLAGQEETGELFF. In DNA, the CDR3 is TGCGCCAGCAGCTTGGCGGGACAGGAGGAGACCGGGGAGCTGTTTTTT. The variable domain in full, with the rest retrieved from reference TRBV5-1 and TRBJ2-2, is KAGVTQTPRYLIKTRGQQVTLSCSPISGHRSVSWYQQTPGQGLQFLFEYFSETQRNKGNFPGRFSGRQFSNSRSEMNVSTLELGDSALYLCASSLAGQEETGELFFGEGSRLTVL.

The V gene is TRBV18, the J gene TRBJ1-6, with D possibly TRBD1 on 6 matching bases. V lost 6 bases and J 7 bases, leaving 13 bases between the germline ends. The CDR3 sequence is 14 residues long. Germline assignment: CDR1 KGHSH and CDR2 LQKENI. In DNA, the CDR3 is TGTGCCAGCTCTCAGGACAGCTCAAATTCACCCCTCCACTTT. Amino acid sequence: CASSQDSSNSPLHF. Filled out from reference TRBV18 and TRBJ1-6, the complete variable domain reads NAGVMQNPRHLVRRRGQEARLRCSPMKGHSHVYWYRQLPEEGLKFMVYLQKENIIDESGMPKERFSAEFPKEGPSILRIQQVVRGDSAAYFCASSQDSSNSPLHFGNGTRLTVT.

The chain recombines TRBV4-3 with TRBJ2-1, with a possible D match to TRBD2 (6 bases). CDR3 length: 16 amino acids. Germline V gene data show CDR1 as LGHNA and CDR2 as YSLEER. Trimming took off 0 bases at V and 6 bases at J, with 15 bases between the two ends. CDR3 region: CASSQDLQRGGNEQFF. The CDR3 DNA reads TGCGCCAGCAGCCAAGATCTGCAAAGGGGAGGCAATGAGCAGTTCTTC.

This clone was found once. The V gene is TRBV7-9, the J gene TRBJ2-5, with 7 nucleotides matching TRBD2. This CDR3 contains 16 residues. J lost 2 bases, V lost 5 bases, and 11 bases had no gene match. The germline V gene encodes CDR1 SEHNR and CDR2 FQNEAQ (reference sequence). The CDR3 DNA sequence: TGTGCCAGCAGCCCCAGGCCTAGCGGCCCACAAGAGACCCAGTACTTC. Its protein is CASSPRPSGPQETQYF.

CDR3 residues: CASSYSDRGETQYF. For the CDR3, the DNA is TGTGCCAGCAGTTACTCGGATAGGGGAGAGACCCAGTACTTC. This chain uses TRBV6-6 with TRBJ2-5; TRBD1 is a possible D gene (5 bases). CDR1 and CDR2 (germline): MNHNY, SVGAGI (reference sequence). The V end lost 0 bases, the J end lost 4 bases, and 9 bases lay between the germline ends. The CDR3 consists of 14 residues.

The rearrangement links TRBV6-1 to TRBJ2-7; D gene ambiguous. CDR1 and CDR2 from the germline V gene are MNHNS and SASEGT. V lost 6 bases, J lost 3 bases, and 9 bases lay in between. This CDR3 is 12 amino acids long. CDR3 sequence: CASRRTVYEQYF. In nucleotides, the CDR3 is TGTGCCAGCAGGCGAACAGTCTACGAGCAGTACTTC.

J is TRBJ1-2 and V is TRBV11-2; TRBD1 might be the D (5 bases). Germline V CDR1 and CDR2: SGHAT, FQNNGV. This CDR3 comprises 14 residues. V lost 2 bases to trimming and J lost 5 bases, with 12 bases between them. CDR3 loop: CASSLRETAYGYTF. CDR3 nucleotide sequence: TGTGCCAGCAGCTTACGAGAGACAGCTTATGGCTACACCTTC.

The chain combines TRBV5-4 with TRBJ2-3; D is perhaps TRBD2 (6 bases). Looked up from germline, CDR1 is SGHNT and CDR2 is YYREEE (reference sequence). V lost 2 bases to trimming and J lost 2 bases, with 12 bases between them. The CDR3 spans 15 residues. The CDR3 sequence is CASSFPGLNTDTQYF. DNA for the CDR3: TGTGCCAGCAGCTTCCCGGGACTTAACACAGATACGCAGTATTTT.

This sequence joins TRBV5-1 and TRBJ1-4; TRBD1 matches at 7 bases. The J segment lost 7 bases and the V segment lost 0 bases, leaving 6 bases of the junction unmatched. The CDR3 loop spans 15 amino acids. Per the germline V gene, CDR1 is SGHRS and CDR2 is YFSETQ. The DNA for the CDR3 is TGCGCCAGCAGCTTGGGTTTTACAGGGGCTGAAAAACTGTTTTTT. Translated: CASSLGFTGAEKLFF. Complete variable domain (other parts from reference TRBV5-1 and TRBJ1-4): KAGVTQTPRYLIKTRGQQVTLSCSPISGHRSVSWYQQTPGQGLQFLFEYFSETQRNKGNFPGRFSGRQFSNSRSEMNVSTLELGDSALYLCASSLGFTGAEKLFFGSGTQLSVL.

The J gene is TRBJ1-5, the V gene TRBV19, with D possibly TRBD1 on 5 matching bases. Trimming stripped 0 bases from V and 6 bases from J, with 12 bases between. This CDR3 contains 15 residues. Germline loops: CDR1 LNHDA, CDR2 SQIVND (reference sequence). The CDR3 DNA is TGTGCCAGTAGTATAGAGGAGGGGAACCGTCAGCCCCAGCATTTT. Its translation is CASSIEEGNRQPQHF.

This sequence joins TRBV7-6 and TRBJ1-1; the D is unclear. CDR3 length: 13 amino acids. Trimming stripped 6 bases from V and 3 bases from J, with 11 bases between. Germline values: CDR1 SGHVS, CDR2 FNYEAQ. This CDR3 is CASSRQADTEAFF. Here the CDR3 DNA reads TGTGCCAGCAGTCGACAAGCGGACACTGAAGCTTTCTTT.

This chain links TRBV25-1 with TRBJ1-4, with 7 bases lining up with TRBD1. Germline CDR1 reads MGHDK; CDR2 reads SYGVNS. The CDR3 covers 18 residues. The V and J ends lost 9 bases and 4 bases, in that order; junction bases with no gene match: 20. The CDR3 loop is CASRPARDRLHFNEKLFF. In nucleotides, the CDR3 is TGTGCCAGTCGACCTGCCCGGGACAGATTACACTTTAATGAAAAACTGTTTTTT.

The chain recombines TRBV4-1 with TRBJ1-2, with 10 bases fitting TRBD1. There are 19 residues in the CDR3. V lost 0 bases and J lost 6; bases outside the gene matches: 16. The germline V gene encodes CDR1 MGHRA and CDR2 YSYEKL. The CDR3 DNA sequence: TGCGCCAGCAGCCAAGATATTATGGGACAGGGGACCGGTTCGAATGGCTACACCTTC. It translates to CASSQDIMGQGTGSNGYTF.

The chain links TRBV6-6 to TRBJ2-7, with 7 bases aligning to TRBD2. Trimming removed 3 bases from V and 1 base from J; junction bases left unmatched: 6. The CDR3 loop spans 15 amino acids. Germline V CDR1 and CDR2: MNHNY, SVGAGI (reference sequence). CDR3 coding DNA: TGTGCCAGCAGTTATGGGGGGGAGGGGTCCTACGAGCAGTACTTC. Its protein product is CASSYGGEGSYEQYF.

V usage is TRBV7-9 and J usage is TRBJ2-5; D possibly corresponds to TRBD1 (6 bases). The closer fit of TRBJ2-7 to the DNA end suggests the J call may be wrong. Germline V gene lookup returns CDR1 SEHNR and CDR2 FQNEAQ (reference sequence). This CDR3 is 14 amino acids long. CDR3 coding DNA: TGTGCCAGCAGCTCCTCAGGGGTTTCCTACGAGCAGTACTTC. Translating gives CASSSSGVSYEQYF.

This clone was detected only a few times. The rearrangement joins TRBV5-6 to TRBJ1-2, with 8 nucleotides matching TRBD1. The J segment lost 0 bases and the V segment lost 2 bases, leaving 9 bases of the junction unmatched. The germline CDR1 and CDR2 sequences are SGHDT and YYEEEE. This CDR3 spans 17 amino acids. The CDR3, as DNA: TGTGCCAGCAGCTTCCGCGGACAGGGACCGTCTAACTATGGCTACACCTTC. This sequence encodes CASSFRGQGPSNYGYTF.

This clone was recorded only once. The chain carries TRBV7-3 and TRBJ2-7; D gene unclear. Per germline, CDR1 SGHTA and CDR2 FQGTGA. Trimming left V 2 bases short and J 4 bases short, with 6 bases between. The CDR3 covers 12 residues. DNA of the CDR3: TGTGCCAGCAGCTTATTCCAGTACGAGCAGTACTTC. Its translation is CASSLFQYEQYF. Full variable domain (remainder filled in from reference TRBV7-3 and TRBJ2-7): GAGVSQTPSNKVTEKGKYVELRCDPISGHTALYWYRQSLGQGPEFLIYFQGTGAADDSGLPNDRFFAVRPEGSVSTLKIQRTERGDSAVYLCASSLFQYEQYFGPGTRLTVT.

The CDR3 spells CASGASGTDTQYF. The CDR3 DNA reads as TGTGCCAGCGGGGCTAGCGGGACAGATACGCAGTATTTT. This chain uses TRBV19 with TRBJ2-3, with 8 bases fitting TRBD2. The germline CDR1 and CDR2 sequences are LNHDA and SQIVND (reference sequence). The CDR3 contains 13 residues. V gave up 9 bases and J gave up 3 bases; unmatched junction bases: 5.

The gene calls are TRBV5-4 and TRBJ1-5; D call uncertain. V was trimmed by 4 bases and J by 5 bases, leaving 10 bases between them. The CDR3 length is 13 residues. Germline CDR1 is SGHNT and CDR2 is YYREEE (reference sequence). The CDR3 is CASSTQEDQPQHF. The CDR3, as DNA: TGTGCCAGCAGCACTCAAGAGGATCAGCCCCAGCATTTT. Full variable domain (missing parts from reference TRBV5-4 and TRBJ1-5): ETGVTQSPTHLIKTRGQQVTLRCSSQSGHNTVSWYQQALGQGPQFIFQYYREEENGRGNFPPRFSGLQFPNYSSELNVNALELDDSALYLCASSTQEDQPQHFGDGTRLSIL.

This chain joins TRBV7-2 and TRBJ1-1; perhaps TRBD1 as D (6 bases). The CDR3 extends over 15 amino acids. Trimming cost V 5 bases and J 3 bases, with 16 bases left between them. Looked up from germline, CDR1 is SGHTA and CDR2 is FQGNSA. The CDR3 sequence is CASSRNQGTYTEAFF. Written as DNA, the CDR3 is TGTGCCAGCAGCCGGAATCAGGGGACGTACACTGAAGCTTTCTTT.